Below, 11 T cell receptor beta chains from the same sample are listed, as sequenced in a study of T-cell reconstitution after alpha-beta-depleted transplantation in children. Unique molecular identifiers were incorporated into the prepared TCRbeta library. TCRdb re-called the PCR reads through MiXCR, storing one row per CDR3 protein. The sample includes roughly 790,000 distinct CDR3 sequences, 15% to 20% of them seen just once. The sample consisted of PBMCs, mostly from graft donor cells, taken 360 days after TCRalphabeta/CD19-depleted stem cell transplant. These receptor sequences come from a male patient younger than 18 who had a stem cell transplant for acute lymphoblastic leukemia, so the T cells may come from the graft donor.

This clonotype was counted between two and nine times. The chain links TRBV20-1 to TRBJ2-1, with D possibly matching TRBD2 (5 bases). This CDR3 is built from 14 residues. Germline V gives CDR1 DFQATT, CDR2 SNEGSKA (reference sequence). Trimming took 6 bases from V and 1 from J, leaving 13 bases between them. The CDR3 nucleotides read TGCAGTGCGTATAGCGCTTCTTCCTACAATGAGCAGTTCTTC. Translating gives CSAYSASSYNEQFF.

In this sample, this clonotype turned up many times. The gene calls are TRBV6-6 and TRBJ2-7; tentatively, D is TRBD2 (6 bases). The CDR3 is 13 amino acids. Deletions cut 2 bases from V and 3 bases from J, with 8 bases between. Looked up from germline, CDR1 is MNHNY and CDR2 is SVGAGI (reference sequence). CDR3 bases: TGTGCCAGCAGTTACACGGGGGACTACGAGCAGTACTTC. This translates into CASSYTGDYEQYF.

This clonotype was seen more than once but under ten times. The chain couples TRBV5-1 to TRBJ2-7, with 12 bases that match TRBD2. V gave up 4 bases and J gave up 4 bases; unmatched junction bases: 9. Germline CDR1 reads SGHRS; CDR2 reads YFSETQ. The CDR3 has 16 residues. In nucleotides, the CDR3 is TGCGCCAGCAGCCTAACGCCTAGCGGGAGGGCTTACGAGCAGTACTTC. Its translation: CASSLTPSGRAYEQYF.

This chain links TRBV9 with TRBJ1-1; D gene unclear. Trimming stripped 0 bases from V and 6 bases from J, with 9 bases between. The germline V gene has CDR1 SGDLS and CDR2 YYNGEE. The CDR3 is 13 amino acids. The CDR3 loop reads CASSVDGVPEAFF. CDR3 sequence (DNA): TGTGCCAGCAGCGTAGATGGGGTTCCTGAAGCTTTCTTT.

In its sample, this clonotype was seen many times. V usage is TRBV12-3 or TRBV12-4 and J usage is TRBJ2-3; 8 nucleotides match TRBD2. The CDR3 loop spans 17 amino acids. V shed 0 bases and J 0 bases; nucleotides not matched to a gene: 5. DNA for the CDR3: TGTGCCAGCAGTTTAGCTATAACTAGCGGTAGCACAGATACGCAGTATTTT. It specifies CASSLAITSGSTDTQYF.

In this sample, this clonotype turned up a few times. CDR3 loop: CASSYSTGAKNIQYF. In DNA form, the CDR3 reads TGTGCCAGCAGTTACTCGACGGGGGCCAAAAACATTCAGTACTTC. The chain joins TRBV6-5 to TRBJ2-4, with TRBD2 as a possible D gene (5 bases). The germline gives CDR1 MNHEY, CDR2 SVGAGI. V lost 0 bases and J lost 1, with 7 bases in between. CDR3 length equals 15 residues.

The table lists this clonotype with a count of one. The conserved phenylalanine or tryptophan is not found at the CDR3 terminus, so this likely reflects a read error. Because the CDR3's place on the DNA is in doubt, the DNA is left out and the CDR3 is given as listed by TCRdb. This sequence joins TRBV21-1 and TRBJ2-7; the table's D gene call, TRBD1, was not cross checked with the DNA. TRBV21-1 is designated a pseudogene. The CDR3 contains 13 residues when both ends are counted. Here the CDR3 reads CASCNPWAYEQYY.

The rearrangement links TRBV6-1 to TRBJ1-2; D call uncertain. V was cut by 3 bases and J by 8 bases, with 7 bases left in between. The CDR3 extends over 11 amino acids. Germline V CDR1 and CDR2: MNHNS, SASEGT. CDR3 loop: CASSDPDGYTF. CDR3 in DNA: TGTGCCAGCAGTGACCCGGACGGCTACACCTTC.

This chain connects TRBV20-1 to TRBJ2-5, with 7 bases lining up with TRBD1. Germline V CDR1 and CDR2: DFQATT, SNEGSKA (reference sequence). The CDR3 covers 14 residues. The V gene end was trimmed by 1 base and the J gene end by 7 bases; junction bases not matched to a gene: 9. The CDR3 DNA is TGCAGTGCTAGAGCTAAACAGGGGTTTGGGACCCAGTACTTC. It yields the protein CSARAKQGFGTQYF.

The table lists this clonotype with a few counts. This chain connects TRBV11-2 to TRBJ2-3; D gene uncertain. This CDR3 is built from 15 residues. V was pared by 4 bases and J by 1 base, with 12 bases between. The germline gives CDR1 SGHAT, CDR2 FQNNGV. The DNA of the CDR3 is TGTGCCAGCAGCTCGGTGGCCATACGCACAGATACGCAGTATTTT. This sequence encodes CASSSVAIRTDTQYF. Supplemented by reference TRBV11-2 and TRBJ2-3, the full variable domain reads EAGVAQSPRYKIIEKRQSVAFWCNPISGHATLYWYQQILGQGPKLLIQFQNNGVVDDSQLPKDRFSAERLKGVDSTLKIQPAKLEDSAVYLCASSSVAIRTDTQYFGPGTRLTVL.

The chain couples TRBV7-9 to TRBJ2-7; D is undetermined. The CDR3 has 13 amino acids. Trimming took off 4 bases at V and 2 bases at J, with 9 bases between the two ends. Germline CDR1 reads SEHNR; CDR2 reads FQNEAQ (reference sequence). CDR3 DNA: TGTGCCAGCAGCTACATCGACCCCTACGAGCAGTACTTC. Protein product: CASSYIDPYEQYF.